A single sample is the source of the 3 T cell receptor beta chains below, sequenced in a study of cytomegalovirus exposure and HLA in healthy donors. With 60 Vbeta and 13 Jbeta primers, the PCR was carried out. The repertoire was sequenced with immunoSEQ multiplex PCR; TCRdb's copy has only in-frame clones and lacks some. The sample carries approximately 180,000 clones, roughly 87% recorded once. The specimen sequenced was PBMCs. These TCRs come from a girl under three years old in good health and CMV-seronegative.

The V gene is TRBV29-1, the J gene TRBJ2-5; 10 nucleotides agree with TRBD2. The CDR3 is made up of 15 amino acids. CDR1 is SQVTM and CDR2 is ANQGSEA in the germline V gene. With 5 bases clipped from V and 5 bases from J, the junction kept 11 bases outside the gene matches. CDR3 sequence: CSVKLAGFVWETQYF. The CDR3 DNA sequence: TGCAGCGTTAAACTAGCGGGGTTTGTTTGGGAGACCCAGTACTTC.

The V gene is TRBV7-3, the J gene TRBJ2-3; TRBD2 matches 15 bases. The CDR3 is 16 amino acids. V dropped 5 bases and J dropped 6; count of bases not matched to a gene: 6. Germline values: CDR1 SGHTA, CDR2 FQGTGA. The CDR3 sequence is CASSPRTSGGADTQYF. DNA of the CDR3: TGTGCCAGCAGCCCCCGGACTAGCGGGGGGGCGGATACGCAGTATTTT.

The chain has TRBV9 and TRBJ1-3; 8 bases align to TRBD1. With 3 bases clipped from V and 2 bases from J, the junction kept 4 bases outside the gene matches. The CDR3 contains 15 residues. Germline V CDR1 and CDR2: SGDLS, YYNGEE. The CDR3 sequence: CASSERTGTGNTIYF. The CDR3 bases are TGTGCCAGCAGCGAAAGGACAGGGACTGGAAACACCATATATTTT.